This T cell receptor (beta chain) stems from a study of blood T cell repertoires in COVID-19. About the study: There were acute and convalescent COVID-19 samples, and they came from the United States, Italy and Spain. Nucleic acid was either cDNA or gDNA, and it came from T cells, B-cell-depleted T cells, or PBMCs.

The authors' processing: Estimated nucleated cell counts came from reference gene primer amplification. Sequenced by immunoSEQ multiplex PCR; TCRdb stores in-frame clones only, minus some. V, J and clone size reflect that table, while D and trimming were determined from the DNA. The sample lists over 250,000 clones, roughly 90% occurring once. Germline CDR1 and CDR2: MNHEY and SVGAGI. V dropped 9 bases and J dropped 6 bases, with 16 bases sitting between them. This CDR3 has 13 residues. Sequencing was performed on peripheral blood. The receptor's source is a man aged 50 or older with acute or convalescent COVID-19. The chain employs TRBV6-5 and TRBJ2-3; D might be TRBD1 (5 bases). CDR3 DNA sequence: TGTGCCAGTCGGACATGGAAGCCTGATACGCAGTATTTT. Translating it yields CASRTWKPDTQYF.